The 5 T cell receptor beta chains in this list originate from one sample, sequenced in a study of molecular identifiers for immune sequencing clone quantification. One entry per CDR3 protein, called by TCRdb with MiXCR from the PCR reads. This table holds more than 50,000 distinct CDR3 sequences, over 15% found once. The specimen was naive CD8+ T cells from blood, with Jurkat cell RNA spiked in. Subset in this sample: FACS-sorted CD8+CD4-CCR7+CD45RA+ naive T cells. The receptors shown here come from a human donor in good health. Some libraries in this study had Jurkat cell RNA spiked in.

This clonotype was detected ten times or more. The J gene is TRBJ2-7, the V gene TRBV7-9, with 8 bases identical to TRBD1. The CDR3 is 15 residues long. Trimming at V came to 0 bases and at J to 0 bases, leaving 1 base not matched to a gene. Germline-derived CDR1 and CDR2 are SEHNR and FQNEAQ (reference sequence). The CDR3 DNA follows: TGTGCCAGCAGCTTAGCGCAGGGGGCCTCCTACGAGCAGTACTTC. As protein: CASSLAQGASYEQYF.

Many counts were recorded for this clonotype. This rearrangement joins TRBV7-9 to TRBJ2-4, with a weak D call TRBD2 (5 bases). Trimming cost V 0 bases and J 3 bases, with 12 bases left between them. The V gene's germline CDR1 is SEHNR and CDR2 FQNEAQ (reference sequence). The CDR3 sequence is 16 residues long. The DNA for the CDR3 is TGTGCCAGCAGCTTAGCCTTGGGAGAGGGCAAAAACATTCAGTACTTC. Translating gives CASSLALGEGKNIQYF.

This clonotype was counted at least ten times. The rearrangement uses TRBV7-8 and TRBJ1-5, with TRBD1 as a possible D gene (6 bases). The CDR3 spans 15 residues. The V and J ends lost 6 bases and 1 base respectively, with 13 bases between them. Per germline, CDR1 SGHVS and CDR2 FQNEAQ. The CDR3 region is CASSHRDGSNQPQHF. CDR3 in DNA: TGTGCCAGCAGTCACAGGGACGGCAGCAATCAGCCCCAGCATTTT.

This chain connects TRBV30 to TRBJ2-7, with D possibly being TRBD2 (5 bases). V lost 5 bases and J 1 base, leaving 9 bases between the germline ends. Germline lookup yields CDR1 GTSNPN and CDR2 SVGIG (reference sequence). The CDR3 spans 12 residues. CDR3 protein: CAWGGGSYEQYF. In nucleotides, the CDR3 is TGTGCCTGGGGCGGAGGATCCTACGAGCAGTACTTC.

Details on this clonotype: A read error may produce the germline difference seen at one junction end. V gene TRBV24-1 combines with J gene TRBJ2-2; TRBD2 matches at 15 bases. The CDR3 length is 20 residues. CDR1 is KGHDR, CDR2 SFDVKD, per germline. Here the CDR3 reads CATSEPGLAGGPTNTGELSF. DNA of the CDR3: TGTGCCACCAGTGAACCTGGACTAGCGGGAGGGCCAACGAACACCGGGGAGCTGTCTTTT.